Shown below are 8 T cell receptor beta chains from a single sample sequenced in a study of T cells after somatic rescue of genetic block. The table came from immunoSEQ multiplex PCR; TCRdb's copy has only in-frame clones and leaves some out. The table includes about 12,000 clones, 70% to 75% detected once. Sequencing was performed on peripheral blood mononuclear cells (PBMCs). These receptors all come from a boy younger than 18.

The V and J genes are TRBV5-1 and TRBJ2-5; D is uncertain. V was cut by 0 bases and J by 5 bases, with 8 bases left in between. The germline V gene encodes CDR1 SGHRS and CDR2 YFSETQ. The CDR3 runs 13 residues. CDR3 sequence (DNA): TGCGCCAGCAGCTTGGCCGAAGGGGAGACCCAGTACTTC. Its translation is CASSLAEGETQYF.

This clone occurred a few times. At the DNA level, this CDR3 is encoded by other sequences in the same sample as well. This sequence joins TRBV6-5 and TRBJ2-1; the match to TRBD2 covers 8 bases. Germline V CDR1 and CDR2: MNHEY, SVGAGI. The CDR3 is 14 amino acids. J was trimmed by 15 bases and V by 0 bases; bases with no gene match: 10. The CDR3 nucleotides are TGTGCCAGCAGTTACTCCAGACTAGCGAGAGGGGTGTTCTTC. Its protein is CASSYSRLARGVFF.

The V and J genes are TRBV6-5 and TRBJ2-2; D is possibly TRBD1 (6 bases). The CDR3 sequence is 15 residues long. The V end was cut by 6 bases, the J end by 0 bases, with 11 bases between. Per germline, CDR1 MNHEY and CDR2 SVGAGI. Written as DNA, the CDR3 is TGTGCCAGCAGCTCCGGGACAACGAACACCGGGGAGCTGTTTTTT. Protein sequence: CASSSGTTNTGELFF.

This clone was observed a few times. The J gene is TRBJ1-1, the V gene TRBV7-9; 7 bases agree with TRBD1. The germline gives CDR1 SEHNR, CDR2 FQNEAQ (reference sequence). The junction had 5 bases not matched to a gene; V was cut back by 4 bases and J by 3 bases. The CDR3 loop spans 14 amino acids. The CDR3 DNA sequence: TGTGCCAGCAGCTCCGTTACAGGGGACACTGAAGCTTTCTTT. This sequence encodes CASSSVTGDTEAFF.

This chain joins TRBV7-9 and TRBJ1-2, with D perhaps matching TRBD1 (6 bases). The CDR3 runs to 15 residues. V lost 1 base, J lost 0 bases, and 9 bases lay in between. Germline assignment: CDR1 SEHNR and CDR2 FQNEAQ (reference sequence). CDR3 protein: CASSLGTAANYGYTF. The DNA for the CDR3 is TGTGCCAGCAGCTTAGGGACAGCCGCTAACTATGGCTACACCTTC.

The rearrangement joins TRBV9 to TRBJ1-2; tentative D call: TRBD1 (5 bases). In germline, CDR1 is SGDLS, CDR2 YYNGEE. V lost 3 bases and J lost 8, with 11 bases in between. This CDR3 contains 12 residues. The CDR3, as DNA: TGTGCCAGCAGCGGGGACGGGGAAGGCTACACCTTC. Translation: CASSGDGEGYTF.

V gene TRBV19 combines with J gene TRBJ2-1, with 7 bases matching TRBD2. The CDR3 contains 17 residues. Germline CDR1 reads LNHDA; CDR2 reads SQIVND (reference sequence). V lost 1 base and J lost 0; bases outside the gene matches: 6. The CDR3 DNA is TGTGCCAGTAGTATAGGGCCTATAGCGGGCTCCTACAATGAGCAGTTCTTC. Translation gives CASSIGPIAGSYNEQFF.

V is TRBV28 and J is TRBJ2-7; 11 nucleotides line up with TRBD1. With V trimmed by 3 bases and J by 3 bases, 1 base remained unmatched. This CDR3 contains 14 residues. Germline CDR1 reads MDHEN; CDR2 reads SYDVKM. The CDR3 protein is CASSFGTGGYEQYF. For the CDR3, the DNA is TGTGCCAGCAGTTTTGGGACAGGGGGCTACGAGCAGTACTTC. Full variable domain (missing parts from reference TRBV28 and TRBJ2-7): DVKVTQSSRYLVKRTGEKVFLECVQDMDHENMFWYRQDPGLGLRLIYFSYDVKMKEKGDIPEGYSVSREKKERFSLILESASTNQTSMYLCASSFGTGGYEQYFGPGTRLTVT.